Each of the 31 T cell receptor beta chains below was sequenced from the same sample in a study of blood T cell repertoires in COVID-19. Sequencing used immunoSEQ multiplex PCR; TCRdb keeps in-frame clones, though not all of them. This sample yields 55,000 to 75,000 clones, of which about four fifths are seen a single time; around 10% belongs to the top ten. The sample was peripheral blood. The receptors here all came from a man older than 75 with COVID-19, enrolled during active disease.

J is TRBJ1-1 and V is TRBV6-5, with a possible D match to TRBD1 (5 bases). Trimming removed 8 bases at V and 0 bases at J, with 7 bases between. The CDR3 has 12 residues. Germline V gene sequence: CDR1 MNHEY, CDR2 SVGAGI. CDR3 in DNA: TGTGCCAGCCAGACAGTGAACACTGAAGCTTTCTTT. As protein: CASQTVNTEAFF.

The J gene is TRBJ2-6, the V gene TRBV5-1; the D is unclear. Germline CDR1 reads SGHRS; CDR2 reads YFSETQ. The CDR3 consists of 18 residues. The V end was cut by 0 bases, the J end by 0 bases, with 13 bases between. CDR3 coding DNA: TGCGCCAGCAGCTTGGGCTCGGGTAGGTTCTCTGGGGCCAACGTCCTGACTTTC. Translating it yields CASSLGSGRFSGANVLTF.

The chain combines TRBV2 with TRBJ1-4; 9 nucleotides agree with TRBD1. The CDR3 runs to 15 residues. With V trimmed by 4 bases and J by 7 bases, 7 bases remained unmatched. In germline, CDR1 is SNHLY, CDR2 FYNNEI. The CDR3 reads CASSGGTGKAEKLFF. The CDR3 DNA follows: TGTGCCAGCAGTGGGGGGACAGGGAAGGCTGAAAAACTGTTTTTT.

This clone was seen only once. This chain's CDR3 is CASSLGSGTSSNQPQHF. The CDR3 DNA reads as TGTGCCAGCAGCTTAGGATCCGGGACATCTAGCAATCAGCCCCAGCATTTT. This chain connects TRBV7-6 to TRBJ1-5; D is possibly TRBD1 (6 bases). Per germline, CDR1 SGHVS and CDR2 FNYEAQ. The germline V and J ends were trimmed by 1 base and 0 bases, with 13 bases remaining between them. This CDR3 is 17 amino acids long.

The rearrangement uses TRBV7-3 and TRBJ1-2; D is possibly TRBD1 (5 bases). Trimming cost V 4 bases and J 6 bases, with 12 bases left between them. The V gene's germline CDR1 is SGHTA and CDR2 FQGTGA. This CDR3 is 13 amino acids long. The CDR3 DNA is TGTGCCAGCAGCTACAGGAATAAGGATGGCTACACCTTC. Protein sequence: CASSYRNKDGYTF.

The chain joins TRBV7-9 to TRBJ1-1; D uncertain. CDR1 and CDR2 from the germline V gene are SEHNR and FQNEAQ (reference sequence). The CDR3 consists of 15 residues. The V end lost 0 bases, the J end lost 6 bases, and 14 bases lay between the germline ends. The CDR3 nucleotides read TGTGCCAGCAGCTTAGCGGGAGGGTATAGGGCTGAAGCTTTCTTT. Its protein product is CASSLAGGYRAEAFF.

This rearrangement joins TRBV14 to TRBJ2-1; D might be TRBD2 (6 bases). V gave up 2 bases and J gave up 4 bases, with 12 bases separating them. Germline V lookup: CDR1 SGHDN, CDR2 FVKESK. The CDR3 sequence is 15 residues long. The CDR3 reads CASSQRSGLYNEQFF. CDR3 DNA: TGTGCCAGCAGCCAAAGATCCGGACTATACAATGAGCAGTTCTTC.

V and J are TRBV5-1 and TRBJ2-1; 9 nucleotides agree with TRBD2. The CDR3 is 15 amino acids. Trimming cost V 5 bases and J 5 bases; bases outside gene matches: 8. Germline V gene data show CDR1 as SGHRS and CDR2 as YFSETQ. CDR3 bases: TGCGCCAGCAGGGTAGCGGGAGTTCAGAACAATGAGCAGTTCTTC. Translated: CASRVAGVQNNEQFF.

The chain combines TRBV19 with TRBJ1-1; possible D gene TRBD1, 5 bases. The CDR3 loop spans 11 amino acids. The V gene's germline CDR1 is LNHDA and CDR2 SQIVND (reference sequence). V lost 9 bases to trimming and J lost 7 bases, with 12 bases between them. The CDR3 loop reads CARVGGSEAFF. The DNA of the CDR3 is TGTGCCAGAGTGGGGGGGAGTGAAGCTTTCTTT.

Here the CDR3 reads CASSRGGSQETQYF. The DNA for the CDR3 is TGTGCCAGCAGCCGCGGGGGGTCCCAAGAGACCCAGTACTTC. The V call is TRBV6-5, the J call TRBJ2-5, with 8 nucleotides matching TRBD2. After removal of 6 bases from V and 1 base from J, the junction contained 4 bases not matched to a gene. The CDR3 spans 14 residues. The germline V gene has CDR1 MNHEY and CDR2 SVGAGI.

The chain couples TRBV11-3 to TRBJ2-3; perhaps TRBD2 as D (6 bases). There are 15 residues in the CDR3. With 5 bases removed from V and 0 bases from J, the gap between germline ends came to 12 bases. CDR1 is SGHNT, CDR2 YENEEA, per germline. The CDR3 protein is CASSNRGYSTDTQYF. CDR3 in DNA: TGTGCCAGCAGCAACCGGGGGTATAGCACAGATACGCAGTATTTT.

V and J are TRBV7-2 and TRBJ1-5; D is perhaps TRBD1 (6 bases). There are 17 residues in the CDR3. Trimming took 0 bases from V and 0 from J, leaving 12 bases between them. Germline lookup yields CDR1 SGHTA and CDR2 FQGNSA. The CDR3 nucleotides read TGTGCCAGCAGCTTAGCTCGGGGGGCTTATAGCAATCAGCCCCAGCATTTT. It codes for CASSLARGAYSNQPQHF.

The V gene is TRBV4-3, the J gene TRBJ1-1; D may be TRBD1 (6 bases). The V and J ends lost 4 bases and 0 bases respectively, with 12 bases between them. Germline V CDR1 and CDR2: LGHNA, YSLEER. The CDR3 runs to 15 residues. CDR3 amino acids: CASSRSGTMNTEAFF. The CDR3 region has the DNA TGCGCCAGCAGCCGATCCGGGACAATGAACACTGAAGCTTTCTTT.

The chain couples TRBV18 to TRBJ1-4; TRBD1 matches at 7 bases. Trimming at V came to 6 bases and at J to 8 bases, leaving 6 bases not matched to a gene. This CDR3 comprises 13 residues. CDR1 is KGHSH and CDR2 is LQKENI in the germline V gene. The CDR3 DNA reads TGTGCCAGCTCGCAGAGGGACAGCGAAAAACTGTTTTTT. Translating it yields CASSQRDSEKLFF. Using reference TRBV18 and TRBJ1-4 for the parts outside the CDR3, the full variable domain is NAGVMQNPRHLVRRRGQEARLRCSPMKGHSHVYWYRQLPEEGLKFMVYLQKENIIDESGMPKERFSAEFPKEGPSILRIQQVVRGDSAAYFCASSQRDSEKLFFGSGTQLSVL.

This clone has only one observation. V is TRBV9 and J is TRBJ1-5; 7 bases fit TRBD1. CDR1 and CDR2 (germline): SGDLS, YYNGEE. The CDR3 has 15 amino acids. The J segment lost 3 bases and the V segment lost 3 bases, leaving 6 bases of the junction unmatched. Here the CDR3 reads CASSATGTANQPQHF. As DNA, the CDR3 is TGTGCCAGCAGCGCCACCGGGACAGCCAATCAGCCCCAGCATTTT.

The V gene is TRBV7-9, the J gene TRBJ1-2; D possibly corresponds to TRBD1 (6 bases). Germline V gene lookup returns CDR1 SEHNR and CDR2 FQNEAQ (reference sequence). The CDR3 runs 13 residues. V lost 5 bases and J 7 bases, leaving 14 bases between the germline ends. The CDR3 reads CASSVGAGAGYTF. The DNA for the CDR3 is TGTGCCAGCAGCGTAGGGGCAGGGGCTGGCTACACCTTC.

Here the CDR3 reads CASSPNQVRNTEAFF. CDR3 sequence (DNA): TGTGCCAGCTCACCCAACCAAGTTAGGAACACTGAAGCTTTCTTT. The genes are TRBV18 and TRBJ1-1; D gene uncertain. Trimming shortened V by 3 bases and J by 1 base, and 12 bases separated the two germline ends. The CDR3 runs to 15 residues. Looked up from germline, CDR1 is KGHSH and CDR2 is LQKENI.

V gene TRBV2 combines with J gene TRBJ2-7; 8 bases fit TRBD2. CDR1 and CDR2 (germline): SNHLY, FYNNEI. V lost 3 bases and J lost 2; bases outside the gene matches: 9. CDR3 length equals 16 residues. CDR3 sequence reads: CASSDPWLAGPYEQYV. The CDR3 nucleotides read TGTGCCAGCAGTGACCCTTGGCTAGCGGGCCCCTACGAGCAGTACGTC.

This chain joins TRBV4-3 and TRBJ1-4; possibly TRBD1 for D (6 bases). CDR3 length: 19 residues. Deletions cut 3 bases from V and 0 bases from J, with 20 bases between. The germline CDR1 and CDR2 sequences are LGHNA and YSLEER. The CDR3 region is CASSQYPTFPGATNEKLFF. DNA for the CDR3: TGCGCCAGCAGCCAGTACCCAACCTTCCCAGGGGCAACTAATGAAAAACTGTTTTTT.

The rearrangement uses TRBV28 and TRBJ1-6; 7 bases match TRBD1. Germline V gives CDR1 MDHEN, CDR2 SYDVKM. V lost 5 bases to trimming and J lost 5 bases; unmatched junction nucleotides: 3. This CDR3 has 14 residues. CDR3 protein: CASSRQGDNSPLHF. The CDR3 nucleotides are TGTGCCAGCAGTCGACAGGGCGATAATTCACCCCTCCACTTT. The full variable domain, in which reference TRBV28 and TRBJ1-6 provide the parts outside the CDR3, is DVKVTQSSRYLVKRTGEKVFLECVQDMDHENMFWYRQDPGLGLRLIYFSYDVKMKEKGDIPEGYSVSREKKERFSLILESASTNQTSMYLCASSRQGDNSPLHFGNGTRLTVT.

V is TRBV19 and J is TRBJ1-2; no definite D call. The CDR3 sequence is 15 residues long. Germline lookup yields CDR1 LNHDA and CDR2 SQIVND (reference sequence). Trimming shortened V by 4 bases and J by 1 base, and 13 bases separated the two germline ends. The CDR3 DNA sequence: TGTGCCAGTAGTAGGTCGGAGGGATTTAACTATGGCTACACCTTC. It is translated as CASSRSEGFNYGYTF.

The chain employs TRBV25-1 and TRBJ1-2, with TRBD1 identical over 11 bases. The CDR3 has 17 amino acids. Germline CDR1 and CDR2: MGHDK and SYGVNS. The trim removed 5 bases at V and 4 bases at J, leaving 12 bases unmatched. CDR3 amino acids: CASSPRTGGNSIYGYTF. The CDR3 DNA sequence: TGTGCCAGCAGTCCCAGGACAGGGGGCAACTCAATCTATGGCTACACCTTC.

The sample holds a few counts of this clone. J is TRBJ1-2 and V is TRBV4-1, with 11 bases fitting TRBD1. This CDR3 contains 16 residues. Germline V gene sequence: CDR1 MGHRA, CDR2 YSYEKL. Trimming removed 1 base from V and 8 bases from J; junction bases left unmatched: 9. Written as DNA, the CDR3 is TGCGCCAGCAGCCAAGGTCGGACAGGGGGCATCTTGGGCTACACCTTC. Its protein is CASSQGRTGGILGYTF.

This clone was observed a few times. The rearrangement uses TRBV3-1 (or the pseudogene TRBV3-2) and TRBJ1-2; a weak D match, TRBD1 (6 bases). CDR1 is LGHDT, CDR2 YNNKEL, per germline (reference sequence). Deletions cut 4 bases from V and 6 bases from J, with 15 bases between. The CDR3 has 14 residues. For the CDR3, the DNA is TGTGCCAGCAGCCCGATGGAGGACAGCGATGGCTACACCTTC. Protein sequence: CASSPMEDSDGYTF.

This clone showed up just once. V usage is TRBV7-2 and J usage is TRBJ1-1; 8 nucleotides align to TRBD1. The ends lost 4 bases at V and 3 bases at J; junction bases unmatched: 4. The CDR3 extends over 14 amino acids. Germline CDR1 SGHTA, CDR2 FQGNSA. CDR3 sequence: CASSSRGRDTEAFF. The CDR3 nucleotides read TGTGCCAGCAGCTCCAGGGGGCGAGACACTGAAGCTTTCTTT.

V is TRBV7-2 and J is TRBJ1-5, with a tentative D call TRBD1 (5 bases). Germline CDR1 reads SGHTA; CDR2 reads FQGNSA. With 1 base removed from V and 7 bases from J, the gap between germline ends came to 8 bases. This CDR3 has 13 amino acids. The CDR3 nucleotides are TGTGCCAGCAGCTTAGAAGGGGTGCAGCCCCAGCATTTT. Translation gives CASSLEGVQPQHF.

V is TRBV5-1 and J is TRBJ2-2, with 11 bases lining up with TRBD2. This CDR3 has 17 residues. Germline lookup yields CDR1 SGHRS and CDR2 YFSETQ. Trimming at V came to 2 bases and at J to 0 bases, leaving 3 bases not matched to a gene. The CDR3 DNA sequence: TGCGCCAGCAGCTTTTTAGCGGGGGGGCCGAACACCGGGGAGCTGTTTTTT. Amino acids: CASSFLAGGPNTGELFF. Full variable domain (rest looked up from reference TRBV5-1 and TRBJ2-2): KAGVTQTPRYLIKTRGQQVTLSCSPISGHRSVSWYQQTPGQGLQFLFEYFSETQRNKGNFPGRFSGRQFSNSRSEMNVSTLELGDSALYLCASSFLAGGPNTGELFFGEGSRLTVL.

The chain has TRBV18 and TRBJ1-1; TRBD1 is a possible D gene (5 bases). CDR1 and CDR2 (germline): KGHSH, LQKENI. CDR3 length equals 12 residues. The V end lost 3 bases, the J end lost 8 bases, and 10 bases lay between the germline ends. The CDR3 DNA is TGTGCCAGCTCACCGGGGGGGGGAGAAGCTTTCTTT. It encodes CASSPGGGEAFF.

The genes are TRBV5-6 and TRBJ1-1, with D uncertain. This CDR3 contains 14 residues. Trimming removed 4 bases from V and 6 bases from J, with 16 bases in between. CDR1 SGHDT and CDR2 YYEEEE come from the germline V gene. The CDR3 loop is CASSILSGLPEAFF. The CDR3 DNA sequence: TGTGCCAGCAGCATACTTTCGGGGTTGCCTGAAGCTTTCTTT.

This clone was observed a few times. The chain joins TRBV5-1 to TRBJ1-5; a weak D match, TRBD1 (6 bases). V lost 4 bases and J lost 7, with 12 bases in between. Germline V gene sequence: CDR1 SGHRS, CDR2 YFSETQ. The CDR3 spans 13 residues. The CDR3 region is CASSHEQGQPQHF. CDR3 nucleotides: TGCGCCAGCAGCCATGAGCAGGGGCAGCCCCAGCATTTT.

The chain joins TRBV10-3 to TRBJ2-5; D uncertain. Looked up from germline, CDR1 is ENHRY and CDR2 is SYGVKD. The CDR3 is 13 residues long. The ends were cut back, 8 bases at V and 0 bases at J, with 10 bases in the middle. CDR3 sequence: CAILEPYQETQYF. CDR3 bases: TGTGCCATCCTAGAGCCGTACCAAGAGACCCAGTACTTC.